This TCR beta chain was recovered during a study of blood T cell repertoires in COVID-19. Background on the study: In each case, the material was cDNA or gDNA derived from T cells, B-cell-depleted T cells, or PBMCs.

Here immunoSEQ multiplex PCR was the method, and the copy in TCRdb shows in-frame clones only, minus some. The repertoire has under 300,000 clones, 70% to 90% of them found once; the top ten carry just under 1%. Specimen: PBMCs or T cells enriched from blood (not recorded which). This TCR derives from a woman aged 30 to 39 who had recovered from COVID-19.

CDR3 DNA sequence: TGCGCCAGCAGCCGAGACAGACACCCTGACACTGAAGCTTTCTTT. This encodes CASSRDRHPDTEAFF. This chain uses TRBV5-1 with TRBJ1-1; possibly TRBD1 for D (5 bases). V lost 4 bases and J lost 3, with 16 bases in between. The germline V gene has CDR1 SGHRS and CDR2 YFSETQ. The CDR3 consists of 15 residues.